Below, 9 T cell receptor beta chains from the same sample are listed, as sequenced in a study of human T cells and chemical hapten exposure. Sample time point: patch test 1, 2 weeks after DPC sensitization. The treatment here: therapeutic diphenylcyclopropenone sensitization with weekly scalp DPC. TCRdb redid the calling of the RACE reads with MiXCR, one entry per CDR3 protein. The repertoire holds 75,000 to 95,000 distinct CDR3 sequences, with 12% as singletons. The sequencing here drew on whole blood, taken in connection with sensitization to the hapten diphenylcyclopropenone (DPC). The receptors were sampled from a woman aged 60-75 years with alopecia areata. Some clones in this sample may be carry-over from other donors' samples.

This clonotype has more than one count but fewer than ten. The chain joins TRBV18 to TRBJ1-2; no clear D gene. Trimming removed 3 bases at V and 2 bases at J, with 7 bases between. This CDR3 is 13 amino acids long. Germline lookup yields CDR1 KGHSH and CDR2 LQKENI. CDR3 DNA sequence: TGTGCCAGCTCACCCGACAAAAACTATGGCTACACCTTC. It yields the protein CASSPDKNYGYTF.

The sample holds many counts of this clonotype. The chain joins TRBV12-3 or TRBV12-4 to TRBJ1-1; D unclear. The V end was cut by 5 bases, the J end by 1 base, with 8 bases between. The length of the CDR3 is 13 residues. In DNA, the CDR3 is TGTGCCAGCAGTAAAGTACGGAACACTGAAGCTTTCTTT. This codes for CASSKVRNTEAFF.

At least ten counts were recorded for this clonotype. The chain joins TRBV5-1 to TRBJ1-2, with D unclear. Germline CDR1 reads SGHRS; CDR2 reads YFSETQ. The CDR3 loop spans 14 amino acids. V was clipped by 6 bases and J by 4 bases, with 16 bases between them. The CDR3 nucleotides are TGCGCCAGCACCCCGGCTGGGATGTCCTATGGCTACACCTTC. Encoded protein: CASTPAGMSYGYTF. The entire variable domain, with the rest obtained from reference TRBV5-1 and TRBJ1-2, is as follows: KAGVTQTPRYLIKTRGQQVTLSCSPISGHRSVSWYQQTPGQGLQFLFEYFSETQRNKGNFPGRFSGRQFSNSRSEMNVSTLELGDSALYLCASTPAGMSYGYTFGSGTRLTVV.

In this sample, this clonotype turned up a few times. The rearrangement links TRBV10-2 to TRBJ2-7, with unresolved D. CDR1 is WSHSY, CDR2 SAAADI, per germline. The ends were cut back, 10 bases at V and 4 bases at J, with 8 bases in the middle. The CDR3 runs to 10 residues. The CDR3 DNA reads as TGCGCCACCGGAATATACGAGCAGTACTTC. Translated, it gives CATGIYEQYF.

CDR3 nucleotides: TGCAGCGTTGCCGGGACAGGTGAAGGGCCCCAGCATTTT. This sequence encodes CSVAGTGEGPQHF. The chain couples TRBV29-1 to TRBJ1-5; 8 bases align to TRBD1. Germline V gives CDR1 SQVTM, CDR2 ANQGSEA. The CDR3 is made up of 13 amino acids. Germline trimming cut 4 bases from V and 9 bases from J; bases unmatched to any gene: 8.

The chain is built from TRBV5-1 and TRBJ1-4; no clear D. This CDR3 region has 15 residues. Germline CDR1 and CDR2: SGHRS and YFSETQ. V lost 1 base and J lost 3, with 10 bases in between. The CDR3 DNA follows: TGCGCCAGCAGCTTGCGGGCGCTAGCTAATGAAAAACTGTTTTTT. Protein: CASSLRALANEKLFF.

V is TRBV2 and J is TRBJ1-2, with D perhaps matching TRBD1 (5 bases). The CDR3 extends over 13 amino acids. The germline gives CDR1 SNHLY, CDR2 FYNNEI. The V end was cut by 8 bases, the J end by 9 bases, with 19 bases between. DNA of the CDR3: TGTGCCAGCCGGGCGGACAACCGAGGAAGCTACACCTTC. This encodes CASRADNRGSYTF.

This clonotype was found many times. The rearrangement joins TRBV7-9 to TRBJ1-2; no reliable D call. There are 18 residues in the CDR3. Between the trimmed V and J ends, which lost 1 base and 2 bases, there was a span of 20 bases. The germline V gene has CDR1 SEHNR and CDR2 FQNEAQ (reference sequence). CDR3 sequence: CASSLEASWAWTNYGYTF. The CDR3 bases are TGTGCCAGCAGCTTAGAGGCGTCGTGGGCTTGGACCAACTATGGCTACACCTTC.

V and J are TRBV6-5 and TRBJ2-3; TRBD2 matches 10 bases. V lost 6 bases, J lost 9 bases, and 15 bases stayed unmatched. CDR1 is MNHEY, CDR2 SVGAGI, per germline. CDR3 length: 16 residues. CDR3 in amino acids: CASRLLAGASETTQYF. The DNA of the CDR3 is TGTGCCAGCAGGTTGCTAGCGGGGGCTTCTGAGACCACGCAGTATTTT.